One and the same sample provided the 25 T cell receptor beta chains below, sequenced in a study of shared clonotypes between healthy human individuals. Sequenced by immunoSEQ multiplex PCR; TCRdb stores in-frame clones only, minus some. The sample yields roughly 1,000,000 clones, approximately 80% seen once. Input material: memory CD4+ T cells from PBMCs. Subset of the sample: CD45RA-negative fraction. Receptor source: a man aged 18-30 years in good health. Some clones in this sample may be carry-over from other donors' samples.

The chain is built from TRBV9 and TRBJ2-3; 7 nucleotides line up with TRBD1. Germline assignment: CDR1 SGDLS and CDR2 YYNGEE. This CDR3 has 15 amino acids. The V gene end was trimmed by 3 bases and the J gene end by 2 bases; junction bases not matched to a gene: 6. CDR3 protein: CASSGQGPYTDTQYF. DNA of the CDR3: TGTGCCAGCAGCGGACAGGGTCCCTACACAGATACGCAGTATTTT.

The chain carries TRBV6-1 and TRBJ2-3; 9 positions match TRBD1. There are 17 residues in the CDR3. CDR1 MNHNS and CDR2 SASEGT come from the germline V gene. V lost 0 bases and J lost 3; bases outside the gene matches: 7. In nucleotides, the CDR3 is TGTGCCAGCAGTGAAGCCGGGACAGGGATGGTGACAGATACGCAGTATTTT. It is translated as CASSEAGTGMVTDTQYF.

J is TRBJ2-5 and V is TRBV21-1; the D call TRBD2 from the table was never checked on the DNA. TRBV21-1 is a documented pseudogene. The CDR3 totals 15 residues. CDR3 in amino acids: CASSWTSVSQETQYF. CDR3 nucleotide sequence: TGTGCCAGCAGCTGGACTAGCGTTAGTCAAGAGACCCAGTACTTC.

This clone was observed many times. This chain links TRBV6-5 with TRBJ2-7; tentatively, D is TRBD2 (5 bases). This CDR3 spans 16 amino acids. The germline V gene encodes CDR1 MNHEY and CDR2 SVGAGI. V was pared by 4 bases and J by 4 bases, with 20 bases between. The CDR3 DNA sequence: TGTGCCAGCAGTTTGGACGGAGCGGTCGTTCTGTACGAGCAGTACTTC. The encoded protein is CASSLDGAVVLYEQYF.

A few counts support this clone. V usage is TRBV29-1 and J usage is TRBJ2-1; 7 bases are shared with TRBD2. The trim removed 5 bases at V and 0 bases at J, leaving 4 bases unmatched. CDR3 length equals 14 residues. CDR1 SQVTM and CDR2 ANQGSEA come from the germline V gene. CDR3 loop: CSVSGGSSYNEQFF. The CDR3 DNA is TGCAGCGTTTCGGGCGGGAGCTCCTACAATGAGCAGTTCTTC.

This clone has more than one count but fewer than ten. The chain recombines TRBV5-1 with TRBJ1-5; TRBD1 agrees at 7 bases. Germline V gene data show CDR1 as SGHRS and CDR2 as YFSETQ. The CDR3 sequence is 12 residues long. V shed 8 bases, J shed 6 bases, and the junction held 5 bases outside the gene matches. The CDR3 coding sequence is TGCGCCAGGACAGGGAGCGGTCAGCCCCAGCATTTT. It specifies CARTGSGQPQHF.

V is TRBV5-6 and J is TRBJ2-3; 8 bases map to TRBD2. This CDR3 spans 15 amino acids. Germline CDR1 is SGHDT and CDR2 is YYEEEE. J was trimmed by 3 bases and V by 4 bases; bases with no gene match: 7. In DNA form, the CDR3 reads TGTGCCAGCAGCACGGGACTAGATCAGACAGATACGCAGTATTTT. This codes for CASSTGLDQTDTQYF. The full variable domain, its missing parts supplied by reference TRBV5-6 and TRBJ2-3, is DAGVTQSPTHLIKTRGQQVTLRCSPKSGHDTVSWYQQALGQGPQFIFQYYEEEERQRGNFPDRFSGHQFPNYSSELNVNALLLGDSALYLCASSTGLDQTDTQYFGPGTRLTVL.

The sample holds many counts of this clone. V is TRBV5-1 and J is TRBJ1-1; 9 bases fit TRBD1. The V and J ends lost 3 bases and 5 bases, in that order; junction bases with no gene match: 11. CDR1 is SGHRS and CDR2 is YFSETQ in the germline V gene. The CDR3 totals 16 residues. CDR3 protein: CASSSTPTGGRTEAFF. The CDR3 DNA reads as TGCGCCAGCAGCTCGACCCCTACAGGGGGCCGGACTGAAGCTTTCTTT.

The gene calls are TRBV6-1 and TRBJ2-7; 7 bases align to TRBD2. The junction had 5 bases not matched to a gene; V was cut back by 1 base and J by 2 bases. This CDR3 is built from 15 residues. Germline CDR1 and CDR2: MNHNS and SASEGT. This CDR3 is CASSEGGGQTYEQYF. In DNA, the CDR3 is TGTGCCAGCAGTGAAGGGGGAGGGCAGACCTACGAGCAGTACTTC.

The CDR3 spells CASSTHYREEYEQYF. As DNA, the CDR3 is TGCGCCAGCAGCACGCACTACAGGGAGGAGTACGAGCAGTACTTC. The genes are TRBV5-1 and TRBJ2-7; perhaps D is TRBD1 or TRBD2 (6 bases each). This CDR3 region has 15 residues. Germline-derived CDR1 and CDR2 are SGHRS and YFSETQ. Trimming stripped 4 bases from V and 4 bases from J, with 18 bases between.

The chain recombines TRBV7-9 with TRBJ2-1; the match to TRBD1 covers 8 bases. V lost 6 bases to trimming and J lost 6 bases; unmatched junction nucleotides: 7. Germline-derived CDR1 and CDR2 are SEHNR and FQNEAQ (reference sequence). The CDR3 is 14 residues long. CDR3 in DNA: TGTGCCAGCAGAACTGGGACAGGCCCCAATGAGCAGTTCTTC. Its translation: CASRTGTGPNEQFF. Filled out from reference TRBV7-9 and TRBJ2-1, the complete variable domain reads DTGVSQNPRHKITKRGQNVTFRCDPISEHNRLYWYRQTLGQGPEFLTYFQNEAQLEKSRLLSDRFSAERPKGSFSTLEIQRTEQGDSAMYLCASRTGTGPNEQFFGPGTRLTVL.

The chain has TRBV28 and TRBJ2-1; 7 positions match TRBD2. This CDR3 has 15 residues. The germline V gene encodes CDR1 MDHEN and CDR2 SYDVKM. With 7 bases clipped from V and 2 bases from J, the junction kept 8 bases outside the gene matches. CDR3 DNA: TGTGCCAGCAAACTAAGCGGGACGGCCTACAATGAGCAGTTCTTC. This codes for CASKLSGTAYNEQFF.

V and J are TRBV9 and TRBJ2-6; weak D call: TRBD2 (5 bases). The CDR3 sequence is 16 residues long. V shed 0 bases and J shed 4 bases, with 11 bases lying between them. The germline CDR1 and CDR2 sequences are SGDLS and YYNGEE. CDR3 sequence (DNA): TGTGCCAGCAGCGTAGTTTTGGGGAGAGGGGCCAACGTCCTGACTTTC. Residues: CASSVVLGRGANVLTF.

The J gene is TRBJ2-6, the V gene TRBV6-5; D unresolved. The CDR3 covers 13 residues. Trimming took 6 bases from V and 11 from J, leaving 14 bases between them. Germline V gives CDR1 MNHEY, CDR2 SVGAGI. The CDR3 DNA sequence: TGTGCCAGCAGGGCCGGTTTTGGCGACGTCCTGACTTTC. This encodes CASRAGFGDVLTF.

This clone was detected ten times or more. The chain links TRBV7-2 to TRBJ2-1; 12 bases are a match to TRBD2. Unmatched junction bases numbered 7, after V lost 2 bases and J lost 8 bases. The CDR3 loop spans 16 amino acids. Germline-derived CDR1 and CDR2 are SGHTA and FQGNSA. Here the CDR3 DNA reads TGTGCCAGCAGCTTATACGTACTAGCGGGGGGCGATGAGCAGTTCTTC. It yields the protein CASSLYVLAGGDEQFF.

This clone was seen a single time. The chain employs TRBV5-5 and TRBJ2-5; D is unresolved. Germline V gene data show CDR1 as SGHKS and CDR2 as YYEKEE (reference sequence). The CDR3 spans 15 residues. The V end lost 5 bases, the J end lost 1 base, and 15 bases lay between the germline ends. CDR3 coding DNA: TGTGCCAGCAGTCGCCTCCTTAGTACCCAAGAGACCCAGTACTTC. Encoded protein: CASSRLLSTQETQYF.

The chain employs TRBV29-1 and TRBJ2-7, with 7 bases aligning to TRBD1. V dropped 1 base and J dropped 2; count of bases not matched to a gene: 5. The CDR3 has 14 residues. Germline loops: CDR1 SQVTM, CDR2 ANQGSEA. The CDR3 DNA reads as TGCAGCGTTGAAGGACAGGGACCGGCCTACGAGCAGTACTTC. As protein: CSVEGQGPAYEQYF.

The chain joins TRBV6-5 to TRBJ2-3; D may be TRBD2 (5 bases). Trimming removed 2 bases at V and 3 bases at J, with 9 bases between. The CDR3 loop spans 14 amino acids. Germline V gene data show CDR1 as MNHEY and CDR2 as SVGAGI. CDR3: CASSYGKRTDTQYF. CDR3 nucleotides: TGTGCCAGCAGTTACGGAAAGCGGACAGATACGCAGTATTTT.

The gene calls are TRBV7-9 and TRBJ2-7; 7 nucleotides align to TRBD2. The ends lost 4 bases at V and 2 bases at J; junction bases unmatched: 8. The CDR3 is 15 residues long. Germline values: CDR1 SEHNR, CDR2 FQNEAQ (reference sequence). CDR3 sequence reads: CASSSDGRTTYEQYF. DNA of the CDR3: TGTGCCAGCAGCTCTGACGGGAGGACTACCTACGAGCAGTACTTC. The whole variable domain, remainder taken from reference TRBV7-9 and TRBJ2-7, is DTGVSQNPRHKITKRGQNVTFRCDPISEHNRLYWYRQTLGQGPEFLTYFQNEAQLEKSRLLSDRFSAERPKGSFSTLEIQRTEQGDSAMYLCASSSDGRTTYEQYFGPGTRLTVT.

V is TRBV5-4 and J is TRBJ1-2; 7 bases map to TRBD1. This CDR3 has 16 amino acids. The germline V gene has CDR1 SGHNT and CDR2 YYREEE (reference sequence). With 4 bases clipped from V and 7 bases from J, the junction kept 16 bases outside the gene matches. The CDR3 loop is CASSASSGGSGSGYTF. For the CDR3, the DNA is TGTGCCAGCAGCGCTTCATCAGGGGGGTCAGGTAGTGGCTACACCTTC.

This chain uses TRBV9 with TRBJ2-1; either TRBD1 or TRBD2 may supply D (5 bases each). The CDR3 length is 16 residues. The germline gives CDR1 SGDLS, CDR2 YYNGEE. V was shortened by 0 bases and J by 6 bases, with 16 bases between the two germline ends. The CDR3 DNA follows: TGTGCCAGCAGCGTAGGACGGGACGGAATAGTCAATGAGCAGTTCTTC. Translating gives CASSVGRDGIVNEQFF. Using reference TRBV9 and TRBJ2-1 for the parts outside the CDR3, the full variable domain is DSGVTQTPKHLITATGQRVTLRCSPRSGDLSVYWYQQSLDQGLQFLIQYYNGEERAKGNILERFSAQQFPDLHSELNLSSLELGDSALYFCASSVGRDGIVNEQFFGPGTRLTVL.

This clone was detected only a few times. The chain couples TRBV6-6 to TRBJ1-1; D uncertain. CDR3 length: 14 residues. Germline assignment: CDR1 MNHNY and CDR2 SVGAGI (reference sequence). Trimming took off 5 bases at V and 4 bases at J, with 14 bases between the two ends. CDR3 nucleotides: TGTGCCAGCAGTCGGTCCCTATTGGGCACTGAAGCTTTCTTT. This sequence encodes CASSRSLLGTEAFF.

As DNA, the CDR3 is TGCGCCAGCAGCTTGGCAGGACAGAACACTGAAGCTTTCTTT. Translation gives CASSLAGQNTEAFF. The chain carries TRBV5-1 and TRBJ1-1; the D gene is possibly TRBD1 (5 bases). The CDR3 is 14 amino acids. Germline V CDR1 and CDR2: SGHRS, YFSETQ. V lost 0 bases and J 1 base, leaving 7 bases between the germline ends.

The chain recombines TRBV19 with TRBJ2-2; D is unresolved. V lost 7 bases and J 0 bases, leaving 9 bases between the germline ends. CDR3 length: 14 amino acids. Germline values: CDR1 LNHDA, CDR2 SQIVND (reference sequence). CDR3 DNA sequence: TGTGCCAGTACCCCGCGCCCGAACACCGGGGAGCTGTTTTTT. The encoded protein is CASTPRPNTGELFF.

This chain joins TRBV5-6 and TRBJ1-5; no definite D call. Germline CDR1 is SGHDT and CDR2 is YYEEEE. The CDR3 totals 15 residues. Trimming stripped 2 bases from V and 0 bases from J, with 9 bases between. The CDR3 region has the DNA TGTGCCAGCAGCTTAGAAGTAGATAGCAATCAGCCCCAGCATTTT. This gives the protein CASSLEVDSNQPQHF.